The T cell receptor beta chain described here comes from a study of shared clonotypes between healthy human individuals. Looking at the study overall: Plates per donor: three CD4 naive, three CD4 memory, two CD8 naive, one CD8 memory. Findings of the study overall: Larger richness was generally estimated for naive than memory subsets. Only blood was sampled; tissue repertoires likely differ.

Comment on this clone: Its specificity is unknown.

TCRdb's copy holds only in-frame clones and misses some; the assay was immunoSEQ multiplex PCR. Of 330,000 or so clones listed, around 67% are singletons. Nashville, Tennessee was home to all donors, who were Caucasian adults. Trimming took off 1 base at V and 7 bases at J, with 10 bases between the two ends. Germline V gives CDR1 SGHNT, CDR2 YENEEA. The CDR3 spans 14 residues. The receptor comes from a young man in good health. V usage is TRBV11-3 and J usage is TRBJ2-2, with D possibly being TRBD2 (5 bases). The specimen sequenced was memory CD4+ T cells sorted from blood. Subset in this sample: CD45RA-negative fraction. The CDR3 spells CASSLAGEYGELFF. The CDR3 region has the DNA TGTGCCAGCAGCTTAGCCGGGGAATACGGGGAGCTGTTTTTT.